Listed below are T cell receptor beta chains from one sample, sequenced in a study of cytomegalovirus exposure and HLA in healthy donors. Assay used: immunoSEQ multiplex PCR; TCRdb lists only in-frame clones, some missing. The sample includes roughly 190,000 clones, about 82% of them seen just once. The sequencing sample was made of PBMCs. The receptor set was obtained from a woman aged 18-35 years in good health and CMV-seronegative. Both conserved end residues are part of each CDR3. D genes are given only for firm matches. Size values are once, few and many counts, or a class for expanded clones, and some rows have none.

cdr3_nt cdr3_aa v_call d_call j_call clone_size
TGTGCCAGCAGCGTAGCAGGGGCAGGGACTGGAAACACCATATATTTT CASSVAGAGTGNTIYF TRBV9 . TRBJ1-3 .
TGTGCCAGCTCACCATCGGGGCCGATTATAGCGGGAGCTGGGGCCAACGTCCTGACTTTC CASSPSGPIIAGAGANVLTF TRBV18 TRBD2 TRBJ2-6 .
TGCGCCAGCAGCCAGGACGATGGGTGGGGGGGTTTACTACCCACAGATACGCAGTATTTT CASSQDDGWGGLLPTDTQYF TRBV4-1 TRBD2 TRBJ2-3 .
TGTGCCATCAGTGAGTCGGTAGCGGGAGCCCTTTTAGATGAGCAGTTCTTC CAISESVAGALLDEQFF TRBV10-3 TRBD2 TRBJ2-1 .
TGCGCCAGCAGCTTGGGGCGTGCCCTCGGGATCACTGAAGCTTTCTTT CASSLGRALGITEAFF TRBV5-1 . TRBJ1-1 .
TGTGCCAGCAGCCGAGGGACAGGGGGCGCTTACACTGAAGCTTTCTTT CASSRGTGGAYTEAFF TRBV4-2 TRBD1 TRBJ1-1 .
TGTGCCAGTAGTATTCTGATCTGGGCAGGGGCCTATGGCTACACCTTC CASSILIWAGAYGYTF TRBV19 . TRBJ1-2 once
TGTGCCACGAAGGGGGGGCCGGACACCGGGGAGCTGTTTTTT CATKGGPDTGELFF TRBV9 . TRBJ2-2 .
TGTGCCAGCAGCCAAGCGTGGGAGAGGGGCACAGATACGCAGTATTTT CASSQAWERGTDTQYF TRBV4-2 . TRBJ2-3 .
TGTGCCAGCAGCTCCGGACTAACAACCGGGGAGCTGTTTTTT CASSSGLTTGELFF TRBV11-2 . TRBJ2-2 .
TGTGCCAGCAGCGCAAAGCGCTCCACTGAAGCTTTCTTT CASSAKRSTEAFF TRBV11-3 . TRBJ1-1 .
TGTGCCAGCAGCCTAGAGCGCGCCTACGAGCAGTACTTC CASSLERAYEQYF TRBV6-5 . TRBJ2-7 .
TGCGCCAGCAGCTGGGGAGGAATCGGGACAGGGGATACCTACGAGCAGTACTTC CASSWGGIGTGDTYEQYF TRBV5-1 TRBD1 TRBJ2-7 .
TGCGCCAGCAGCCAGGTGCGGGCGGGAGTGTTCAATGAGCAGTTCTTC CASSQVRAGVFNEQFF TRBV4-1 TRBD2 TRBJ2-1 .
TGTGCCAGCAGGAGACTAGCGGGGGGGCCCGGTGAGCAGTTCTTC CASRRLAGGPGEQFF TRBV2 TRBD2 TRBJ2-1 once
TGTGCCAGCAGCAGCCGGACAGGGAACTACGAGCAGTACTTC CASSSRTGNYEQYF TRBV5-4 TRBD1 TRBJ2-7 .
TGTGCCAGCAGAAACACAGGGTCAGATACGCAGTATTTT CASRNTGSDTQYF TRBV27 . TRBJ2-3 .
TGCGCCAGCAGCCGAGGCGTACTCAGGGACAGGGCTAAAAACATTCAGTACTTC CASSRGVLRDRAKNIQYF TRBV4-1 TRBD1 TRBJ2-4 .
TGTGCCAGCAGCTCGTTAGATCGGGATGAAAAACTGTTTTTT CASSSLDRDEKLFF TRBV5-4 . TRBJ1-4 .
TGCGCCAGCCGGGATAGGACAGGGCGCTTTGGCTACACCTTC CASRDRTGRFGYTF TRBV5-1 TRBD1 TRBJ1-2 .
TGTGCCAGCAGTTCAGGGACCCAGTACTTC CASSSGTQYF TRBV2 . TRBJ2-5 .
TGTGCCAGCTCACCCCCATCGGCAGGTCGTTTCCTTACTGAAGCTTTCTTT CASSPPSAGRFLTEAFF TRBV18 . TRBJ1-1 .
TGTGCCAGCAGTTTACGGCACAGAGACGAGCAGTACTTC CASSLRHRDEQYF TRBV6-1 . TRBJ2-7 .
TGTGCCAGCAGCCCAGAGGGGACAGCCTCCTACGAGCAGTACTTC CASSPEGTASYEQYF TRBV7-9 TRBD1 TRBJ2-7 .
TGCGCCAGCAGCCAATTAGTAAGACACCGGGAGTCAACAGATACGCAGTATTTT CASSQLVRHRESTDTQYF TRBV4-1 . TRBJ2-3 .
TGTGCCAGCAGTCCCAGGGGTCAGAGTCAGCCCCAGCATTTT CASSPRGQSQPQHF TRBV27 . TRBJ1-5 once
TGTGCCACCAGAAGAGAGGAGGGACCAAGCACAGATACGCAGTATTTT CATRREEGPSTDTQYF TRBV15 . TRBJ2-3 .
TGTGCCAGCAGCTTAGACTCGAATACGCAGTATTTT CASSLDSNTQYF TRBV7-6 . TRBJ2-3 .
TGTGCCAGCAGAGCCCCATGGACAGGGGGCCCAATGCTCTCTGGAAACACCATATATTTT CASRAPWTGGPMLSGNTIYF TRBV27 TRBD1 TRBJ1-3 .
TGCGCCAGCAGCGCCAGTGGTGGGGGCGCGACTGAAGCTTTCTTT CASSASGGGATEAFF TRBV5-1 . TRBJ1-1 .
TGTGCCAGCAGCGATGGCCCCGAGCAGTTCTTC CASSDGPEQFF TRBV6-5 . TRBJ2-1 .
TGTGCCAGCAGCTTAGACACCGGGACAGGGGTTTTCACCGGGGAGCTGTTTTTT CASSLDTGTGVFTGELFF TRBV7-7 TRBD1 TRBJ2-2 .
TGCGCCAGCAGCCAACCTGGACAGGGGCCGAACACTGAAGCTTTCTTT CASSQPGQGPNTEAFF TRBV4-1 TRBD1 TRBJ1-1 .